These 27 T cell receptor beta chains were sequenced from one sample in a study of shared T cell receptors in the human thymus. Assay used: immunoSEQ multiplex PCR; TCRdb lists only in-frame clones, some missing. The sample lists some 720,000 clones; approximately 88% were seen once. These same data were also listed under a study on human thymus T cells.

Sequencing was performed on thymocytes. The receptors were gathered from a boy younger than two with a congenital heart defect.

The rearrangement uses TRBV9 and TRBJ2-5, with 10 bases matching TRBD1. The CDR3 covers 14 residues. Germline lookup yields CDR1 SGDLS and CDR2 YYNGEE. V was pared by 3 bases and J by 4 bases, with 3 bases of the junction left unmatched. The CDR3 is CASSGDRGRETQYF. The CDR3 DNA sequence: TGTGCCAGCAGCGGAGACAGGGGGCGAGAGACCCAGTACTTC.

This rearrangement joins TRBV7-9 to TRBJ1-2; 8 bases align to TRBD1. Germline CDR1 SEHNR, CDR2 FQNEAQ (reference sequence). This CDR3 comprises 14 residues. The J segment lost 5 bases and the V segment lost 3 bases, leaving 5 bases of the junction unmatched. The DNA for the CDR3 is TGTGCCAGCAGCTTGGGACAGGAACCTTATGGCTACACCTTC. Amino acid sequence: CASSLGQEPYGYTF.

The chain uses TRBV7-3 and TRBJ2-3; 9 positions agree with TRBD1. The CDR3 has 15 residues. Germline assignment: CDR1 SGHTA and CDR2 FQGTGA. Trimming took 5 bases from V and 0 from J; bases not matched to a gene: 3. The CDR3 region has the DNA TGTGCCAGCAGCCGACAGGGGGGAAGCACAGATACGCAGTATTTT. This encodes CASSRQGGSTDTQYF.

Only one count was recorded for this clone. V is TRBV28 and J is TRBJ1-2; D is perhaps TRBD1 (6 bases). Germline CDR1 reads MDHEN; CDR2 reads SYDVKM. The CDR3 spans 13 residues. V was cut by 5 bases and J by 4 bases, with 11 bases left in between. CDR3 region: CASSTGFTYGYTF. The CDR3 DNA reads as TGTGCCAGCAGTACAGGGTTTACCTATGGCTACACCTTC.

This clone has just one count. This chain connects TRBV9 to TRBJ2-5, with 9 bases fitting TRBD2. V was pared by 7 bases and J by 1 base, with 2 bases of the junction left unmatched. The CDR3 loop spans 13 amino acids. Germline V lookup: CDR1 SGDLS, CDR2 YYNGEE. This chain's CDR3 is CASAGGTQETQYF. The CDR3 DNA follows: TGTGCCAGCGCGGGGGGGACCCAAGAGACCCAGTACTTC.

The chain couples TRBV7-9 to TRBJ1-3; possible D gene TRBD1, 5 bases. CDR1 is SEHNR, CDR2 FQNEAQ, per germline (reference sequence). This CDR3 contains 17 residues. Trimming removed 2 bases from V and 0 bases from J, with 14 bases in between. The CDR3 is CASSLRTETVSGNTIYF. For the CDR3, the DNA is TGTGCCAGCAGCTTAAGAACTGAGACAGTCTCTGGAAACACCATATATTTT.

This clone was seen once. The chain uses TRBV1 and TRBJ2-7; no DNA check was done on the table's D call, TRBD2. TRBV1 is a recognized pseudogene. The CDR3 consists of 15 residues. The CDR3 DNA reads as TGCACCAGCAGCCGCGCCGAGCGGGAGTGCGACGAGCAGTACTTC. Translated, it gives CTSSRAERECDEQYF.

The chain uses TRBV5-4 and TRBJ2-5; 11 positions match TRBD2. In germline, CDR1 is SGHNT, CDR2 YYREEE (reference sequence). This CDR3 spans 14 amino acids. With 2 bases clipped from V and 4 bases from J, the junction kept 1 base outside the gene matches. In DNA form, the CDR3 reads TGTGCCAGCAGCTTCGGACTAGCGGGAGAGACCCAGTACTTC. This gives the protein CASSFGLAGETQYF.

The rearrangement links TRBV4-3 to TRBJ2-1; 10 bases line up with TRBD2. Germline V CDR1 and CDR2: LGHNA, YSLEER. This CDR3 is 16 amino acids long. After removal of 0 bases from V and 8 bases from J, the junction contained 7 bases not matched to a gene. The chain's CDR3 is CASSQESGRAFYEQFF. The DNA of the CDR3 is TGCGCCAGCAGCCAAGAAAGCGGGAGGGCCTTCTATGAGCAGTTCTTC.

With respect to this clone: Other nucleotide sequences in the sample specify the same CDR3. The rearrangement joins TRBV30 to TRBJ1-1, with 9 positions matching TRBD1. V was pared by 5 bases and J by 0 bases, with 10 bases of the junction left unmatched. The CDR3 covers 16 residues. Germline assignment: CDR1 GTSNPN and CDR2 SVGIG (reference sequence). CDR3 in amino acids: CAWAPGTGIMNTEAFF. Here the CDR3 DNA reads TGTGCCTGGGCCCCCGGGACAGGGATAATGAACACTGAAGCTTTCTTT.

Written as DNA, the CDR3 is TGTGCCAGCAGCTTAGGGGCAGACTACGAGCAGTACTTC. This translates into CASSLGADYEQYF. This sequence joins TRBV7-9 and TRBJ2-7; no definite D call. The length of the CDR3 is 13 residues. Between the trimmed V and J ends, which lost 1 base and 3 bases, there was a span of 7 bases. Germline V CDR1 and CDR2: SEHNR, FQNEAQ (reference sequence). Filled out from reference TRBV7-9 and TRBJ2-7, the complete variable domain reads DTGVSQNPRHKITKRGQNVTFRCDPISEHNRLYWYRQTLGQGPEFLTYFQNEAQLEKSRLLSDRFSAERPKGSFSTLEIQRTEQGDSAMYLCASSLGADYEQYFGPGTRLTVT.

This clone came up a few times. This chain connects TRBV7-9 to TRBJ1-4; a possible D gene is TRBD1 (5 bases). V was pared by 3 bases and J by 10 bases, with 6 bases between. There are 11 residues in the CDR3. The V gene's germline CDR1 is SEHNR and CDR2 FQNEAQ (reference sequence). CDR3 nucleotide sequence: TGTGCCAGCAGCTTCGGGGGAAAACTGTTTTTT. Translation: CASSFGGKLFF.

The rearrangement joins TRBV7-6 to TRBJ2-2, with D maybe TRBD2 (7 bases). This CDR3 has 19 residues. The V end lost 5 bases, the J end lost 5 bases, and 27 bases lay between the germline ends. CDR1 and CDR2 from the germline V gene are SGHVS and FNYEAQ. In DNA form, the CDR3 reads TGTGCCAGCAGCGCTCCTCTGTCGGGGGGCGCGGTTGGGACCGGGGAGCTGTTTTTT. Amino acid sequence: CASSAPLSGGAVGTGELFF.

The chain uses TRBV15 and TRBJ2-7; the match to TRBD1 covers 8 bases. This CDR3 region has 17 residues. Germline loops: CDR1 LNHNV, CDR2 YYDKDF (reference sequence). V was pared by 1 base and J by 2 bases, with 10 bases of the junction left unmatched. The CDR3 DNA reads TGTGCCACCAGCAGAGGCCACTCGACAGGGGCCCCCTACGAGCAGTACTTC. This codes for CATSRGHSTGAPYEQYF.

The V gene is TRBV12-5, the J gene TRBJ1-1; the match to TRBD1 covers 7 bases. Germline loops: CDR1 LGHNT, CDR2 FRNRAP. V gave up 2 bases and J gave up 0 bases; unmatched junction bases: 15. This CDR3 region has 19 residues. The CDR3 bases are TGTGCTAGTGGTTTGTCGCAGGGGGTAGAGGTTGCGATGAACACTGAAGCTTTCTTT. Its protein product is CASGLSQGVEVAMNTEAFF.

The genes are TRBV27 and TRBJ1-4; tentatively, D is TRBD1 (5 bases). V lost 4 bases and J 5 bases, leaving 23 bases between the germline ends. The CDR3 runs to 18 residues. CDR1 MNHEY and CDR2 SMNVEV come from the germline V gene (reference sequence). The CDR3 nucleotides read TGTGCCAGCAGTTCTTTATGGGGCCAAGCTAGAGTAAATGAAAAACTGTTTTTT. Protein sequence: CASSSLWGQARVNEKLFF.

The DNA of the CDR3 is TGCGCCAGCAGCCAAGGTCGGGGGGAAGACACAGATACGCAGTATTTT. Protein: CASSQGRGEDTDTQYF. The rearrangement joins TRBV4-3 to TRBJ2-3; 7 bases line up with TRBD2. V shed 1 base, J shed 2 bases, and the junction held 6 bases outside the gene matches. Germline V gene lookup returns CDR1 LGHNA and CDR2 YSLEER. This CDR3 contains 16 residues.

The rearrangement uses TRBV27 and TRBJ1-2, with 10 bases that match TRBD1. CDR3 length: 13 amino acids. In germline, CDR1 is MNHEY, CDR2 SMNVEV (reference sequence). The junction had 6 bases not matched to a gene; V was cut back by 7 bases and J by 7 bases. In nucleotides, the CDR3 is TGTGCCAGCACCCACGGACAGGGGGGTGGCTACACCTTC. Protein sequence: CASTHGQGGGYTF.

CDR3 protein: CASSEKLDKSEQFF. The CDR3 DNA sequence: TGTGCCAGCAGCGAAAAACTAGATAAGAGTGAGCAGTTCTTC. This chain joins TRBV5-4 and TRBJ2-1; a possible D gene is TRBD2 (5 bases). Per germline, CDR1 SGHNT and CDR2 YYREEE (reference sequence). The CDR3 is 14 residues long. V was cut by 4 bases and J by 9 bases, with 17 bases left in between.

The V gene is TRBV11-2, the J gene TRBJ2-7, with TRBD1 matching over 7 bases. V gave up 5 bases and J gave up 9 bases; unmatched junction bases: 19. The CDR3 extends over 16 amino acids. CDR1 is SGHAT and CDR2 is FQNNGV in the germline V gene. The DNA for the CDR3 is TGTGCCAGCAGCCATCCTGACAGGGCCCCCCGGGTGGGGCAGTACTTC. Translated, it gives CASSHPDRAPRVGQYF.

In this sample, this clone turned up once. The chain joins TRBV11-3 to TRBJ2-1, with TRBD2 identical over 9 bases. The CDR3 has 18 amino acids. Germline V gene lookup returns CDR1 SGHNT and CDR2 YENEEA. J lost 1 base, V lost 5 bases, and 12 bases had no gene match. DNA for the CDR3: TGTGCCAGCAGCCCCCCTTCTGGAGCGGGAGGTTCCTACAATGAGCAGTTCTTC. Translating it yields CASSPPSGAGGSYNEQFF.

The J gene is TRBJ2-1, the V gene TRBV11-2; 7 bases agree with TRBD2. V lost 7 bases to trimming and J lost 8 bases; unmatched junction nucleotides: 17. The CDR3 loop spans 16 amino acids. Germline-derived CDR1 and CDR2 are SGHAT and FQNNGV. CDR3 sequence (DNA): TGTGCCAGCAATCCTTCCGGGAGGAGAGGGGACGATGAGCAGTTCTTC. Its translation: CASNPSGRRGDDEQFF.

The chain combines TRBV18 with TRBJ2-1; perhaps TRBD2 as D (5 bases). Trimming pared 3 bases from V and 9 bases from J, leaving 9 bases between. Germline V lookup: CDR1 KGHSH, CDR2 LQKENI. This CDR3 has 12 residues. CDR3 loop: CASSPGKGEQFF. CDR3 nucleotide sequence: TGTGCCAGCTCACCCGGGAAAGGTGAGCAGTTCTTC.

The chain couples TRBV7-9 to TRBJ2-3, with TRBD1 as a possible D gene (6 bases). V was cut by 8 bases and J by 0 bases, with 9 bases left in between. CDR1 and CDR2 (germline): SEHNR, FQNEAQ (reference sequence). This CDR3 is built from 13 residues. The CDR3, as DNA: TGTGCCAGCCAGGGGATAAGCACAGATACGCAGTATTTT. Amino acid sequence: CASQGISTDTQYF.

CDR3 coding DNA: TGTGCCAGCAGTTTGAAGAGGCTAGGCAATCAGCCCCAGCATTTT. Residues: CASSLKRLGNQPQHF. The genes are TRBV28 and TRBJ1-5; D remains unclear. CDR3 length: 15 residues. Germline CDR1 is MDHEN and CDR2 is SYDVKM. The V gene lost 3 bases and the J gene lost 2 bases, with 11 bases spanning the gap. The entire variable domain, with the rest obtained from reference TRBV28 and TRBJ1-5, is as follows: DVKVTQSSRYLVKRTGEKVFLECVQDMDHENMFWYRQDPGLGLRLIYFSYDVKMKEKGDIPEGYSVSREKKERFSLILESASTNQTSMYLCASSLKRLGNQPQHFGDGTRLSIL.

The rearrangement links TRBV4-2 to TRBJ2-3, with TRBD2 matching over 8 bases. CDR1 LGHNA and CDR2 YNFKEQ come from the germline V gene. V gave up 5 bases and J gave up 8 bases; unmatched junction bases: 12. The CDR3 consists of 15 residues. CDR3 residues: CASSLERGTGGTQYF. As DNA, the CDR3 is TGTGCCAGCAGCTTGGAGCGGGGGACCGGGGGTACGCAGTATTTT.

This chain uses TRBV7-9 with TRBJ1-5; perhaps TRBD1 as D (5 bases). This CDR3 has 14 amino acids. The V and J ends lost 5 bases and 4 bases respectively, with 12 bases between them. Germline V gene sequence: CDR1 SEHNR, CDR2 FQNEAQ (reference sequence). CDR3 protein: CASSPMTVNQPQHF. CDR3 sequence (DNA): TGTGCCAGCAGCCCTATGACAGTAAATCAGCCCCAGCATTTT.